The T cell receptor (beta chain) under discussion was sequenced for a study of cytomegalovirus exposure and HLA in healthy donors. This clone was seen only a few times. What it binds is not known. The germline V gene has CDR1 SEHNR and CDR2 FQNEAQ (reference sequence). The CDR3 extends over 13 amino acids. Trimming removed 5 bases at V and 4 bases at J, with 11 bases between. Assay: immunoSEQ multiplex PCR; the TCRdb copy retains only in-frame clones and omits some. The sample consists of 150,000 to 200,000 clones, about 86% of them appearing once. Study results and caveats: In vitro testing confirmed three CMV-associated chains as specific for CMV antigens.

The specimen was PBMCs. V usage is TRBV7-9 and J usage is TRBJ1-1; the D is unclear. The sequence derives from a woman aged 25-40 years in good health and CMV-seronegative. The CDR3 reads CASSRIEGTEAFF. CDR3 in DNA: TGTGCCAGCAGCCGGATCGAGGGCACTGAAGCTTTCTTT.